The rows below give T cell receptor beta chains drawn from one sample of a study of blood T cells in healthy people across ages. MiXCR was run by TCRdb on the 5' RACE reads, yielding one entry per CDR3 protein. This table has hundreds of thousands of distinct CDR3 sequences, roughly 20% appearing once. The sequenced material came from blood. The origin of the receptors is a man aged 65-85 years in good health. CDR3s include the opening cysteine and the closing phenylalanine or tryptophan. A D gene is named only where the DNA matches it firmly.

>TRBV7-8|.|TRBJ2-5
CASSLFWVQETQYF
>TRBV28|TRBD2|TRBJ2-5
CASTSTTSGSRETQYF
>TRBV3-1|TRBD2|TRBJ2-5
CASSPRTSGRVVETRYF
>TRBV20-1|.|.
CSARDAAGELNEQYF
>TRBV7-2|TRBD2|TRBJ2-5
CASSPSGRARETQYF
>TRBV29-1|.|TRBJ2-7
CSAGDTGYEQYF
>TRBV28|.|TRBJ2-2
CASSFSRYTGELFF
>TRBV15|.|TRBJ1-4
CATSRGNEKLFF
>TRBV12-3/TRBV12-4|TRBD1|TRBJ1-2
CASSLRGGQTNYGYTF
>TRBV6-6|.|TRBJ2-7
CASTDFSSYEQYF
>TRBV6-5|.|TRBJ1-1
CASSYSTGRASTEAFF
>TRBV4-2|.|TRBJ1-4
CASSQDALGGRSGEKLFF
>TRBV29-1|.|TRBJ2-1
CSVVIFGDPGYNEQFF
>TRBV29-1|.|TRBJ1-2
CSVGTIPGGNGYTF
>TRBV2|.|TRBJ1-4
CASSETRRVNEKLFF
>TRBV4-1|TRBD1|TRBJ1-4
CASSQEGQGISEKLFF
>TRBV5-5|.|TRBJ1-1
CASSLVGQKNTEAFF
>TRBV21-1|.|TRBJ2-7
CASSKGDRPSSYEQYF
>TRBV12-3/TRBV12-4|.|TRBJ1-2
CASSSLQPGPSGGYTF
>TRBV6-1|.|TRBJ2-5
CASSEWTDTREQYF
>TRBV9|.|TRBJ2-1
CASSVDVGSYNEQFF
>TRBV12-3/TRBV12-4|TRBD1|TRBJ1-5
CASSKQGRWSNQPQHF
>TRBV28|.|TRBJ2-7
CASSPIAVSSYEQYF
>TRBV4-1|TRBD2|TRBJ2-1
CASSHQLAGVDEQFF
>TRBV5-1|.|TRBJ1-1
CASSSSPAGPTEAFF
>TRBV20-1|TRBD2|TRBJ2-3
CSARRWLAGSTDTQYF
>TRBV7-6|.|TRBJ2-5
CASSLVSTEKETQYF
>TRBV28|.|TRBJ2-3
CASSFSTGTDTQYF
>TRBV7-2|.|TRBJ2-3
CASSLRELEDTQYF
>TRBV7-9|TRBD1|TRBJ1-1
CASSPQDRGRTEAFF
>TRBV7-3|.|TRBJ2-3
CASSFLSTGTDTQYF
>TRBV28|.|TRBJ2-1
CASSLLGGYNEQFF
>TRBV6-1|.|TRBJ1-2
CASSFLTTYGYTF
>TRBV6-1|.|TRBJ2-5
CASRGLQSQETQYF
>TRBV7-2|.|TRBJ2-2
CASSPYTGRANTGELFF
>TRBV29-1|TRBD1|TRBJ2-3
CSVGGGTGFNTDTQYF
>TRBV27|TRBD1|TRBJ1-1
CASSLGTGLTEAFF
>TRBV6-2/TRBV6-3|.|TRBJ2-2
CASSYSVATGELFF
>TRBV18|.|TRBJ2-2
CASSPSTGFAGELFF
>TRBV5-1|.|TRBJ1-4
CACSQGNEKLFF
>TRBV5-1|.|TRBJ2-3
CASSLLYTSTDTQYF
>TRBV5-1|.|.
CASSLGVGISYEQYF
>TRBV7-7|TRBD2|TRBJ2-5
CASSPGLAQETQYF
>TRBV24-1|.|.
CATSDNVGYNEQFF
>TRBV7-8|.|TRBJ2-7
CASSSSGLQQQYF
>TRBV5-1|.|TRBJ2-5
CASSLVLDSETQYF
>TRBV5-1|TRBD1|TRBJ1-1
CASSFDRGRGTEAFF
>TRBV2|.|TRBJ2-7
CASGRQVMGYEQYF
>TRBV20-1|.|TRBJ1-3
CSAGQTSSRNTIYF
>TRBV12-3/TRBV12-4|.|TRBJ2-3
CASSRTGGSNTQYF
>TRBV6-2/TRBV6-3|.|TRBJ2-7
CASSLLGGPSYEQYF
>TRBV28|.|.
CASSLGRAGPSEQFF
>TRBV6-5|.|TRBJ2-7
CASSYDQGHLSEQYF
>TRBV27|.|TRBJ1-4
CASSLEGYDERLFF
>TRBV6-1|TRBD2|TRBJ2-4
CASSEAGLAGGPVKNIQYF
>TRBV6-4|TRBD2|.
CASSDMTSGRNEQFF
>TRBV5-1|.|TRBJ1-3
CASSLDPLGANTIYF
>TRBV20-1|TRBD2|TRBJ2-7
CSARVSGGREQYF
>TRBV3-1|.|TRBJ1-3
CASSQEGAGNTIYF